A single TCR beta chain is shown here with its context. TCRdb keeps only in-frame clones here, not all; method: immunoSEQ multiplex PCR. The sample consists of 40,000 or so clones, 80% to 95% of them appearing once. This sample is part of a study of T cell changes during pregnancy in multiple sclerosis. The CDR3 sequence is 14 residues long. Germline loops: CDR1 SEHNR, CDR2 FQNEAQ (reference sequence). V was shortened by 5 bases and J by 1 base, with 12 bases between the two germline ends. The TCR originated in a female donor with multiple sclerosis, enrolled in a pregnancy study. Source: CD8+ T cells from peripheral blood mononuclear cells, taken in the third trimester of pregnancy. The genes are TRBV7-9 and TRBJ2-7, with TRBD2 as a possible D gene (6 bases). This chain's CDR3 is CASSPLEGSYEQYF. The CDR3 DNA follows: TGTGCCAGCAGCCCTTTGGAGGGGTCCTACGAGCAGTACTTC.